This T cell receptor beta chain was recorded in a study of CD4 T cells in relation to SARS-CoV-2 and coronaviruses. The CDR3 covers 14 residues. The germline V gene encodes CDR1 GTSNPN and CDR2 SVGIG (reference sequence). V dropped 3 bases and J dropped 0; count of bases not matched to a gene: 2. Before the COVID-19 pandemic, during about 2010-2018, CD4+ T cells were taken from unexposed donors. Study-level findings and limits: According to naive versus memory sequencing, detected responses are memory recall, not newly primed. Roughly three fifths of donors had memory CD4+ clonotypes crossrecognizing SARS-CoV-2 and common cold coronavirus spike.

Comments on this clone: Its antigen remains unknown.

Deep TCR-beta sequencing used DNA from uncultured naive and memory CD4+ T cells. The repertoire was sequenced with immunoSEQ multiplex PCR; TCRdb's copy has only in-frame clones and lacks some. The sample has some 65,000 clones; approximately 87% are singletons. V usage is TRBV30 and J usage is TRBJ1-5; 7 nucleotides match TRBD1. Sequenced material: memory CD4+ T cells from PBMCs. This TCR was sampled from a human donor in good health. CDR3 sequence: CAWRGQPSNQPQHF. The CDR3 DNA reads TGTGCCTGGAGGGGACAGCCTAGCAATCAGCCCCAGCATTTT.